This TCR beta chain was obtained from a study of cytomegalovirus exposure and HLA in healthy donors. With respect to this clone: Its antigen is not known.

Study-wide points: Productive rates of about 90% or about 30% were seen for most TCR beta V segments in an earlier analysis.

13 Jbeta primers and 60 Vbeta primers were used for the PCR. Original methodology: Later, an analysis found 65 million to 85 million unique TCR beta chains, and 9.5 million to 11 million of these were shared. The protocol was immunoSEQ multiplex PCR, while the TCRdb copy is restricted to in-frame clones and leaves out a portion. Clone size and V and J calls were adopted from that table, with D and trimming inferred from the DNA. The table includes over 60,000 clones, roughly 70% detected once. The clonotype was recovered from a man between 65 and 85 years old in good health and CMV-seronegative. The sequencing input was PBMCs.

The CDR3 sequence is CASRSRGSSYNEQFF. CDR3 nucleotide sequence: TGCGCCAGTCGATCACGGGGGAGCTCCTACAATGAGCAGTTCTTC. The chain carries TRBV5-1 and TRBJ2-1; perhaps TRBD2 as D (6 bases). The ends were cut back, 8 bases at V and 0 bases at J, with 15 bases in the middle. Germline-derived CDR1 and CDR2 are SGHRS and YFSETQ. The CDR3 loop spans 15 amino acids.